This T cell receptor beta chain was found in a study of blood T cells in healthy people across ages. The study's findings and limits: Investigators treated diversity estimates from one million T cells as underestimates. Naive CD4+ cell counts and diversity both ran higher in long-lived than in aged donors.

A remark on this clonotype: Its antigen remains unidentified.

Each donor's blood draw was approximately 10 milliliters of peripheral blood. The V end lost 2 bases, the J end lost 6 bases, and 14 bases lay between the germline ends. The CDR3 loop spans 14 amino acids. Germline CDR1 reads DFQATT; CDR2 reads SNEGSKA (reference sequence). The second PCR ran roughly 6 to 11 cycles with a sample-barcoded 5' primer and J-beta primers. All cDNA molecules were each tagged by a template-switch adaptor with 12 random nucleotides. TCRdb reanalysed the 5' RACE reads using MiXCR and keeps one entry per CDR3 protein. The table lists around 1.5 million distinct CDR3 sequences, roughly 59% of them singletons.

Sequencing was done on a sample of blood. The TCR was taken from a man aged 18-30 years in good health. The chain joins TRBV20-1 to TRBJ2-1, with TRBD2 as a possible D gene (5 bases). CDR3 in DNA: TGCAGTGCTAGATCGTTTACTAGTATCAATGAGCAGTTCTTC. Translated: CSARSFTSINEQFF.